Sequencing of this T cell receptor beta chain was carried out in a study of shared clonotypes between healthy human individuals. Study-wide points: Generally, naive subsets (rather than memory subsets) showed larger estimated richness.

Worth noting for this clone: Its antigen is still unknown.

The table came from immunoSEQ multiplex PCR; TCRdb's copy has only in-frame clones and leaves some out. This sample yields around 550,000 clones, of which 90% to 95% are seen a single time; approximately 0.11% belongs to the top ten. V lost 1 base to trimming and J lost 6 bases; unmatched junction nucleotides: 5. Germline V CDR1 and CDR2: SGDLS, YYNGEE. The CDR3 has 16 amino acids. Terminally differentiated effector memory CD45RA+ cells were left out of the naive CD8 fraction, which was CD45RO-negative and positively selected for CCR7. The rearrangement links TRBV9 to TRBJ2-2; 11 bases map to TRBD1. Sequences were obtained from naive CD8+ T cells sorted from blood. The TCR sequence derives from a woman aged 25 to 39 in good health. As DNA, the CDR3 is TGTGCCAGCAGCGTATGGGGACAGGGGGTATCCGGGGAGCTGTTTTTT. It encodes CASSVWGQGVSGELFF.